The entry below describes one T cell receptor beta chain. The data originate from a study of blood T cell repertoires in COVID-19. The germline V gene encodes CDR1 SGHTA and CDR2 FQGNSA. J was trimmed by 4 bases and V by 4 bases; bases with no gene match: 8. The length of the CDR3 is 15 residues. The authors' processing: From reference gene primer amplification, estimates of nucleated cell counts were derived. Sequenced by immunoSEQ multiplex PCR; TCRdb stores in-frame clones only, minus some. The V and J calls and clone size were taken over from that table, and D and trimming were inferred from the DNA. Among 35,000 to 50,000 clones listed, 69% were seen once.

The clonotype comes from an elderly man with acute or convalescent COVID-19. Sequencing used peripheral blood. The chain uses TRBV7-2 and TRBJ1-1, with 8 bases matching TRBD1. The CDR3 nucleotides read TGTGCCAGCAGCTACCGGACAGGGACAGGCACTGAAGCTTTCTTT. It codes for CASSYRTGTGTEAFF.